This TCR beta chain was recovered during a study of tumor-infiltrating lymphocytes in primary liver carcinoma. The study, taken as a whole, reports: The difference in top-250-clone fraction between tumors and blood was significant, favoring tumors (p = 0.039). Overlap in tumor-adjacent and tumor-blood pairs fell below that of tumor region pairs.

In the case of this clonotype: Its antigen is unknown. At one of its ends the junction is not consistent with the germline gene, which may arise from a read error.

Production of TCR beta cDNA used around 500 ng total RNA together with a constant-region primer. It was through three nested multiplex PCR rounds of slightly modified ARM-PCR that TCR beta libraries arose. The study ran its first two PCR rounds for 9 to 10 cycles each, using TRBV1-TRBV30 forward primers and a C-beta reverse primer. TCRdb called the multiplex PCR reads again in MiXCR, with one record for every CDR3 protein. The profile shows approximately 330,000 distinct CDR3 sequences, roughly two thirds of them singletons. Germline DNA was extracted alongside blood RNA, which was obtained from unsorted whole blood. The CDR3 sequence is 14 residues long. Germline CDR1 is SQVTM and CDR2 is ANQGSEA.

The chain combines TRBV29-1 with TRBJ2-2; 7 nucleotides match TRBD1. The clonotype was recovered from a man aged 40-49 years with primary liver carcinoma and hepatitis B virus infection. The sequenced material came from peripheral blood. The CDR3 reads CSVDPGQFTGEMFF. The CDR3 region has the DNA TGCAGCGTTGATCCGGGACAGTTCACCGGGGAGATGTTTTTT.